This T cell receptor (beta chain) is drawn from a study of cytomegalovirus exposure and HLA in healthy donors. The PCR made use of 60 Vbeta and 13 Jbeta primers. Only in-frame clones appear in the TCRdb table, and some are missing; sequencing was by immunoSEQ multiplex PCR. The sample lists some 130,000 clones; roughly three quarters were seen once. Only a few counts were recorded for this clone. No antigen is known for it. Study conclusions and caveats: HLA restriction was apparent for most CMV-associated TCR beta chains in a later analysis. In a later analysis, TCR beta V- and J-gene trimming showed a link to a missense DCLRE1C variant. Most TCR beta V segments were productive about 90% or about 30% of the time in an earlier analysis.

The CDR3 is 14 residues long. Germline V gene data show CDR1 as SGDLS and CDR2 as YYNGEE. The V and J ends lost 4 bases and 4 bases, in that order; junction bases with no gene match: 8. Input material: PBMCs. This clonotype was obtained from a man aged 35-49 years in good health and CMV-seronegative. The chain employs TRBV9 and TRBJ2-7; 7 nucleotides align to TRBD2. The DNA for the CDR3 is TGTGCCAGCAGCCCCGGGGACTACCGATACGAGCAGTACTTC. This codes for CASSPGDYRYEQYF.